The sequence of this TCR beta chain was determined in a study of monozygotic twins with inflammatory bowel disease. Whole-study findings and limits: No difference was seen in repertoire similarity between concordant and discordant twins, possibly from limited power.

A note on this clonotype: Its antigen is undetermined.

The draw for each donor consisted of a single 2.5 ml blood sample. Both TCRalpha and TCRbeta cDNA were subjected to two nested PCRs lasting roughly 16 and 10 cycles. Following a re-call of the 5' RACE reads, TCRdb has one entry per CDR3 protein and lacks DNA. The data include more than 350,000 distinct CDR3 sequences; the top ten clones carry 2.4%. This TCR was recovered from a human donor with ulcerative colitis or Crohn's disease, or a healthy co-twin of an affected twin (not recorded which). Sequences were obtained from blood.

CDR3 amino acids: CASSFRGLGTDTQYF. The chain joins TRBV7-9 to TRBJ2-3; the D call from TCRdb, TRBD1, cannot be confirmed without DNA. The CDR3 runs to 15 residues. Germline V gives CDR1 SEHNR, CDR2 FQNEAQ (reference sequence).